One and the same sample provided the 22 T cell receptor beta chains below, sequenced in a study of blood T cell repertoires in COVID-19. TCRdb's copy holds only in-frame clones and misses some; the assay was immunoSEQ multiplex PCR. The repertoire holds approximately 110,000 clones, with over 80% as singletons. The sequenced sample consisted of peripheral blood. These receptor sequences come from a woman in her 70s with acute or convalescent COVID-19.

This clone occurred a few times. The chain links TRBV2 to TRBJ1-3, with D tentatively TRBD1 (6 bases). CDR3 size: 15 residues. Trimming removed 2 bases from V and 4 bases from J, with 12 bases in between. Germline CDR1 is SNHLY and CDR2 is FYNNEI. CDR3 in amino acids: CASSELGAVGNTIYF. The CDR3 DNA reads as TGTGCCAGCAGTGAATTGGGGGCAGTGGGAAACACCATATATTTT.

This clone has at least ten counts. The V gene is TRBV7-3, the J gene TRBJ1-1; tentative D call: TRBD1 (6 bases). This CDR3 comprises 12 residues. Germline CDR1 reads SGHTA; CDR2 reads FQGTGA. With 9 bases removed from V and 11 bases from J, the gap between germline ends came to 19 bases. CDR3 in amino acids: CASGNVTGRAFF. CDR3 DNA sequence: TGTGCCAGTGGAAACGTGACAGGTCGTGCTTTCTTT.

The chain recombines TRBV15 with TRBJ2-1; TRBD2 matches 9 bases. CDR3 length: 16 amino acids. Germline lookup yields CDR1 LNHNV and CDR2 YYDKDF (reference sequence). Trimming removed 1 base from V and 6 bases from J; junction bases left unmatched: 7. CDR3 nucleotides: TGTGCCACCAGCAGAGTCATAGCGGGAGTGGCCAATGAGCAGTTCTTC. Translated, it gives CATSRVIAGVANEQFF.

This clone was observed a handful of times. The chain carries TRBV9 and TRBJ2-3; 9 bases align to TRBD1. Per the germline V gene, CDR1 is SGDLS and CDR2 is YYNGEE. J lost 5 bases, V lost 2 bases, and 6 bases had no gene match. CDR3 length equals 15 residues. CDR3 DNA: TGTGCCAGCAGCGTCGACAGGGGGTTCGTAGATACGCAGTATTTT. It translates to CASSVDRGFVDTQYF.

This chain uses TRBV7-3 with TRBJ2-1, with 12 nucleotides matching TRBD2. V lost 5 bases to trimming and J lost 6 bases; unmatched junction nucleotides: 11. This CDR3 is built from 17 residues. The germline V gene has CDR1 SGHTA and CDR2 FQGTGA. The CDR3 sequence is CASSQTSGRPSGNEQFF. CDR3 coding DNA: TGTGCCAGCAGCCAAACTAGCGGGAGGCCCAGCGGCAATGAGCAGTTCTTC.

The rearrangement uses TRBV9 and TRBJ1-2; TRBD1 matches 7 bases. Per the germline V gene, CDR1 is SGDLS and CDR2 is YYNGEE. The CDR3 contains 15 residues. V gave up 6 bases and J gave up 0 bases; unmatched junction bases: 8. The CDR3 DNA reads TGTGCCAGCAAGGGAGACAGGGCCGCTAACTATGGCTACACCTTC. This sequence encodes CASKGDRAANYGYTF.

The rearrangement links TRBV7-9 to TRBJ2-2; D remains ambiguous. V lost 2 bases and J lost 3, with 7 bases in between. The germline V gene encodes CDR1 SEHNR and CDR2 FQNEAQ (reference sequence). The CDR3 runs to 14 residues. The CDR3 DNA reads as TGTGCCAGCAGCTTATATTCGGACACCGGGGAGCTGTTTTTT. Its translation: CASSLYSDTGELFF.

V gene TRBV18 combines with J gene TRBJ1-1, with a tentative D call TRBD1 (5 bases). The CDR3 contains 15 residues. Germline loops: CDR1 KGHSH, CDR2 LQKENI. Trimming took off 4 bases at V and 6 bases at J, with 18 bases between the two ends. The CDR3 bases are TGTGCCAGCTCACGAGCAAAGGCAGGGTTGGCTGAAGCTTTCTTT. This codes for CASSRAKAGLAEAFF.

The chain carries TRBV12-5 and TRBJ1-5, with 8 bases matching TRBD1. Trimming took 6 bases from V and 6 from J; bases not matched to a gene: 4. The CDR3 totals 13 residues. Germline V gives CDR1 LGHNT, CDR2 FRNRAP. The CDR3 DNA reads TGTGCTAGTGGCAGGGGGCGTAGTCAGCCCCAGCATTTT. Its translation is CASGRGRSQPQHF.

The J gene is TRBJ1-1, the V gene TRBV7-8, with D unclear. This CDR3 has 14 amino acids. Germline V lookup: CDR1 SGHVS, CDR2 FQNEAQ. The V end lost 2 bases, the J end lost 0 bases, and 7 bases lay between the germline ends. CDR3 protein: CASSLLSMNTEAFF. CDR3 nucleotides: TGTGCCAGCAGCTTATTAAGCATGAACACTGAAGCTTTCTTT.

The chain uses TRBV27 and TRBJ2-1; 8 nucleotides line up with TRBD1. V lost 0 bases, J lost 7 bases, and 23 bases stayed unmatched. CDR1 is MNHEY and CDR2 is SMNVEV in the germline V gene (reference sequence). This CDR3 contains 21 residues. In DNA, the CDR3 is TGTGCCAGCAGTTTATCGCCCCGAGGTTTCAGGGGGCGAAGAGGGGCTAATGAGCAGTTCTTC. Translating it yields CASSLSPRGFRGRRGANEQFF.

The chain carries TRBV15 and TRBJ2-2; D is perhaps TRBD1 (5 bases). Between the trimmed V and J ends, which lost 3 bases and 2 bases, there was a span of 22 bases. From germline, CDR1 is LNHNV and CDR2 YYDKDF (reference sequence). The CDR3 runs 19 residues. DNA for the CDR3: TGTGCCACCAGCAGGGAAAGCCTGACAGTGCTTGACAACACCGGGGAGCTGTTTTTT. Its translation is CATSRESLTVLDNTGELFF.

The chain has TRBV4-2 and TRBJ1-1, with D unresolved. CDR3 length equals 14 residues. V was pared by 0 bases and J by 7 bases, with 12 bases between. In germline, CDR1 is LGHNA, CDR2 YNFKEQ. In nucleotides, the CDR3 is TGTGCCAGCAGCCAAGATCGTCCGGGGAATGAAGCTTTCTTT. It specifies CASSQDRPGNEAFF.

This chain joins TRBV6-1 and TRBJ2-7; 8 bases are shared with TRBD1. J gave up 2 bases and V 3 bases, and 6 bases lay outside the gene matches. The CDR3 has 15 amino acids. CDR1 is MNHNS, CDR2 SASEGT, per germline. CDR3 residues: CASSDPGQVPYEQYF. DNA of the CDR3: TGTGCCAGCAGTGACCCGGGACAGGTTCCCTACGAGCAGTACTTC.

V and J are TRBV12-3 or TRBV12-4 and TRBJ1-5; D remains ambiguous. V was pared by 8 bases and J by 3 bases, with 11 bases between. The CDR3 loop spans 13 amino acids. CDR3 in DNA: TGTGCCAGCCGAGAGAACTTCAATCAGCCCCAGCATTTT. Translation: CASRENFNQPQHF.

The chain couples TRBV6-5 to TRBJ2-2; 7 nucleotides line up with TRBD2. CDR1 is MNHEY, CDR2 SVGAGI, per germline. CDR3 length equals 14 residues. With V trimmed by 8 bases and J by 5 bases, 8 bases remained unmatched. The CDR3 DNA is TGTGCCAGCGAAGCGGGAAGCTCGACCGGGGAGCTGTTTTTT. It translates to CASEAGSSTGELFF.

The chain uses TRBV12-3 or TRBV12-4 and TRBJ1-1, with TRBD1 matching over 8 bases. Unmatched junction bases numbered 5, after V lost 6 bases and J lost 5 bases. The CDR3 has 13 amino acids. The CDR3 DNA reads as TGTGCCAGCAGCCTGGACAGGGAGACTGAAGCTTTCTTT. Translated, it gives CASSLDRETEAFF.

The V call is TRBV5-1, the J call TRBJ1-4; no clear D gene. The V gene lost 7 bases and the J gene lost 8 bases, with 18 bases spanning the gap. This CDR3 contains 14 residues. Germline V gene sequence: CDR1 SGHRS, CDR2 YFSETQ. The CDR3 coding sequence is TGCGCCAGCCGCCCTAAGTCCCTCGGGGAAAAACTGTTTTTT. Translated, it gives CASRPKSLGEKLFF.

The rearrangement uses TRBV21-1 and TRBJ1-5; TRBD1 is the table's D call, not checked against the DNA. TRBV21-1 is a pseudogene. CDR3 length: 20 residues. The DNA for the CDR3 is TGTGCCAGCAGCCGTCTCCCGGGACAGGGTTCGGGAGTAAGGGATCAGCCCCAGCATTTT. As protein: CASSRLPGQGSGVRDQPQHF.

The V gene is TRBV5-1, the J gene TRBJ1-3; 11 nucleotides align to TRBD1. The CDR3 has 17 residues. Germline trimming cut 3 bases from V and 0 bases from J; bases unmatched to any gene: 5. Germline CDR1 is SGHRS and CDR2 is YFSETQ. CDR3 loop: CASSWGQGVGSGNTIYF. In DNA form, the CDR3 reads TGCGCCAGCAGCTGGGGACAGGGGGTCGGCTCTGGAAACACCATATATTTT.

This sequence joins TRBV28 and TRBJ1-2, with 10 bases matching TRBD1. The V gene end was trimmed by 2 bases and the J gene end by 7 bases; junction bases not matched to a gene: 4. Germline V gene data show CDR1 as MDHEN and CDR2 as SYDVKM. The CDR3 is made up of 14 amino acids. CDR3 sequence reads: CASSLPRDRGGYTF. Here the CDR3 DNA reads TGTGCCAGCAGTTTACCCCGGGACAGGGGTGGCTACACCTTC.

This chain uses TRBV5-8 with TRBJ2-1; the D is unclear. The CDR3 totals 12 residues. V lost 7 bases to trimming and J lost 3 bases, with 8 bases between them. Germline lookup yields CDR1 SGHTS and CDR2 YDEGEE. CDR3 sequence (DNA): TGTGCCAGCCAGGCAGTCTACAATGAGCAGTTCTTC. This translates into CASQAVYNEQFF.